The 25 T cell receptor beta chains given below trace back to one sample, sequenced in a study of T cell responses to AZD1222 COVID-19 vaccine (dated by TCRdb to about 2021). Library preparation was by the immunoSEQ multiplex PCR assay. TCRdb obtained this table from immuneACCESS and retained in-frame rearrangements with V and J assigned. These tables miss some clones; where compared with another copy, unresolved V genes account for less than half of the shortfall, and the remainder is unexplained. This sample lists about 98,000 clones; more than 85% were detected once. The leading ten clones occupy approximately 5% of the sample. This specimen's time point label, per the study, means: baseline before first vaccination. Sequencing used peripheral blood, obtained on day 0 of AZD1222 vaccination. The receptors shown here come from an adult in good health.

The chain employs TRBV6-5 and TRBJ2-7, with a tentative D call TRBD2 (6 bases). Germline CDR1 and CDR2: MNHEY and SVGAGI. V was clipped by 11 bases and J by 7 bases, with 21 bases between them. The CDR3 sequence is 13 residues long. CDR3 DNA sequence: TGTGCCTGCCAGTGGGGGGACTTTATGGAGCAGTACTTC. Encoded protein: CACQWGDFMEQYF.

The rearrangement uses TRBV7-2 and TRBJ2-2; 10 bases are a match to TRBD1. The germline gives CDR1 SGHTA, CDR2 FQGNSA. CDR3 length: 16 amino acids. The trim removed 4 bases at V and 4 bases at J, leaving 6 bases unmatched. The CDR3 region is CASSYRQGAGTGELFF. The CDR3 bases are TGTGCCAGCAGCTATCGACAGGGGGCGGGCACCGGGGAGCTGTTTTTT.

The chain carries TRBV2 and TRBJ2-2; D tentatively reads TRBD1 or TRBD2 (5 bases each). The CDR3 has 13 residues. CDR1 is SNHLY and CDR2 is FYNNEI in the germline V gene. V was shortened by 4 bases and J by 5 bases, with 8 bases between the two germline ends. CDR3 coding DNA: TGTGCCAGCAGTGTGAGGGGAACCGGGGAGCTGTTTTTT. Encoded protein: CASSVRGTGELFF.

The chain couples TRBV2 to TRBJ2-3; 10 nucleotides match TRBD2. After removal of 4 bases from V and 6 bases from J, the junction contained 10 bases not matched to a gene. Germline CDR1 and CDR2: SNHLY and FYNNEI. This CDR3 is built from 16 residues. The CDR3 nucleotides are TGTGCCAGCAGTGGAATACAGCGGGAGGGCCCCGATACGCAGTATTTT. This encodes CASSGIQREGPDTQYF.

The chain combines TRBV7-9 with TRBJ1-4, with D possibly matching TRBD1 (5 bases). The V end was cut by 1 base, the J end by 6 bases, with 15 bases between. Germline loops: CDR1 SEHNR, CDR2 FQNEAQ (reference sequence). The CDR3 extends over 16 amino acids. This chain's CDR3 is CASSLDGARGDEKLFF. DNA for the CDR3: TGTGCCAGCAGCTTAGATGGGGCGCGGGGTGATGAAAAACTGTTTTTT. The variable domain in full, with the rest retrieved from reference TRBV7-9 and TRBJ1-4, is DTGVSQNPRHKITKRGQNVTFRCDPISEHNRLYWYRQTLGQGPEFLTYFQNEAQLEKSRLLSDRFSAERPKGSFSTLEIQRTEQGDSAMYLCASSLDGARGDEKLFFGSGTQLSVL.

The CDR3, as DNA: TGCGCCAGCAATCCCGGGGAGCTGTTTTTT. Protein product: CASNPGELFF. The chain couples TRBV5-1 to TRBJ2-2, with D unresolved. Germline CDR1 and CDR2: SGHRS and YFSETQ. Trimming left V 6 bases short and J 6 bases short, with 3 bases between. The length of the CDR3 is 10 residues.

The CDR3, as DNA: TGTGCCAGCAGTGAAGGTTTTTCCTACGAGCAGTACTTC. It translates to CASSEGFSYEQYF. The rearrangement uses TRBV6-1 and TRBJ2-7; unclear D gene. The CDR3 spans 13 residues. V was trimmed by 1 base and J by 1 base, leaving 5 bases between them. Germline CDR1 and CDR2: MNHNS and SASEGT.

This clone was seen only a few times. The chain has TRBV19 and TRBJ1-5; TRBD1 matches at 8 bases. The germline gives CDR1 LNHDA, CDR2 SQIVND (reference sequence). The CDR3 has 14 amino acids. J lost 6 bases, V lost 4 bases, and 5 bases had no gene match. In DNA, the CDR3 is TGTGCCAGTAGTACGGGACAGGTGTTTCAGCCCCAGCATTTT. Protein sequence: CASSTGQVFQPQHF. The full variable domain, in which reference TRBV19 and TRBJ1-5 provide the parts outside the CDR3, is DGGITQSPKYLFRKEGQNVTLSCEQNLNHDAMYWYRQDPGQGLRLIYYSQIVNDFQKGDIAEGYSVSREKKESFPLTVTSAQKNPTAFYLCASSTGQVFQPQHFGDGTRLSIL.

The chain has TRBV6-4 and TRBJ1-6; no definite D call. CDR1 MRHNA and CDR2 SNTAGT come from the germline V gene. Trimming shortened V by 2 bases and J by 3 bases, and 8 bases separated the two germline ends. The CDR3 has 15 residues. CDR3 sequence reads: CASSDNAGYNSPLHF. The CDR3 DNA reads TGTGCCAGCAGTGACAATGCGGGCTATAATTCACCCCTCCACTTT.

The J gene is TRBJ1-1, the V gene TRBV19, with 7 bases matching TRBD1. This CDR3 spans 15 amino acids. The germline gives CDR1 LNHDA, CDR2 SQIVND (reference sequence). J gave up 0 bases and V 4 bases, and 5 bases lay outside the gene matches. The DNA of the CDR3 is TGTGCCAGTAGTAGGGACAGAGGTTTGAACACTGAAGCTTTCTTT. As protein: CASSRDRGLNTEAFF.

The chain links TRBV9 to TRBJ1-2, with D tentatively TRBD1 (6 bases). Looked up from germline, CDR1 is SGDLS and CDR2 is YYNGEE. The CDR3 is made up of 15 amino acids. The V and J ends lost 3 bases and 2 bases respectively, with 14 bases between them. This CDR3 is CASSGTGLRNYGYTF. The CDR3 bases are TGTGCCAGCAGCGGAACAGGGTTACGGAACTATGGCTACACCTTC.

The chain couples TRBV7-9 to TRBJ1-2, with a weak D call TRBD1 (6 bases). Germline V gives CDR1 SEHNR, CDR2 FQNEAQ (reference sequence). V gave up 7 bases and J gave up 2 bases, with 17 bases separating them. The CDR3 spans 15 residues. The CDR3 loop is CASTLESQGNYGYTF. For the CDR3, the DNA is TGTGCCAGCACCCTGGAGTCTCAGGGGAACTATGGCTACACCTTC.

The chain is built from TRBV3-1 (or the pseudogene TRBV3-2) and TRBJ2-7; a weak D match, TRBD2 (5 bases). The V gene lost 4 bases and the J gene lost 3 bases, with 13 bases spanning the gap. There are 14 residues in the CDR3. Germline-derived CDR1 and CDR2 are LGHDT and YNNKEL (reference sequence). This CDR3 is CASSPPKRVYEQYF. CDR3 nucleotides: TGTGCCAGCAGCCCACCGAAGAGGGTCTACGAGCAGTACTTC.

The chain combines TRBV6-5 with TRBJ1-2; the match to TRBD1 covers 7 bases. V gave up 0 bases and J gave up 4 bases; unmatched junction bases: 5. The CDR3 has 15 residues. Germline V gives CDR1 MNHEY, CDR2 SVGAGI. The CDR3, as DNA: TGTGCCAGCAGTTACTCGCAGGGGGGCGGCTATGGCTACACCTTC. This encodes CASSYSQGGGYGYTF.

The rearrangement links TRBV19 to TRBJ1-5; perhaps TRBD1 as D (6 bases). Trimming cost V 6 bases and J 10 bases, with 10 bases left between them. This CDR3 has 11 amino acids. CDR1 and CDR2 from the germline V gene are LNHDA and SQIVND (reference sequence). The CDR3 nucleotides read TGTGCCAGTAGCCCCGGGGGCCCCCAGCATTTT. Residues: CASSPGGPQHF.

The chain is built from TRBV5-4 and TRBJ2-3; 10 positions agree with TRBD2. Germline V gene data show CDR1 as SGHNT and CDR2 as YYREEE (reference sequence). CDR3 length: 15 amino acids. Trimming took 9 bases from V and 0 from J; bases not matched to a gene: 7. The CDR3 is CAMPGTSVSTDTQYF. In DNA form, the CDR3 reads TGTGCCATGCCCGGGACTAGCGTTAGCACAGATACGCAGTATTTT.

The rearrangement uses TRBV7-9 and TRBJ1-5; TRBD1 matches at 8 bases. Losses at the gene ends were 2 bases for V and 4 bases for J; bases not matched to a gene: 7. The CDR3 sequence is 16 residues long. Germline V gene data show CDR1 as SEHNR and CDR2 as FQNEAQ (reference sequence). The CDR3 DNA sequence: TGTGCCAGCAGCTTAATATCTGGACAGGGTAATCAGCCCCAGCATTTT. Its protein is CASSLISGQGNQPQHF.

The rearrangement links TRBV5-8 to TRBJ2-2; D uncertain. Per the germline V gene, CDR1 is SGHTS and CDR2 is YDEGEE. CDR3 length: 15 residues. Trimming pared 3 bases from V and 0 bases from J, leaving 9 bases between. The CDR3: CASSSTGANTGELFF. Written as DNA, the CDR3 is TGTGCCAGCAGCTCGACTGGAGCGAACACCGGGGAGCTGTTTTTT.

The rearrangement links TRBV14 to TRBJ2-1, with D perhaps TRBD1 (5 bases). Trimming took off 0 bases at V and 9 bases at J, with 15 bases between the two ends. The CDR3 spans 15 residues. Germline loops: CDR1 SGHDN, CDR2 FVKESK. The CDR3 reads CASSQDPQGKAEQFF. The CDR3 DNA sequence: TGTGCCAGCAGCCAAGATCCCCAGGGAAAGGCTGAGCAGTTCTTC.

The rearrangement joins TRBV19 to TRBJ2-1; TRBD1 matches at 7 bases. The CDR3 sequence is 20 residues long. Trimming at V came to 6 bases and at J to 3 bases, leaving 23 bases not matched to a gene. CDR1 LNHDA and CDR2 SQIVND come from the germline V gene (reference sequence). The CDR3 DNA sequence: TGTGCCAGTAGCGTGGACTCGACCGGGTCCACAGGGGTAGTCTACAATGAGCAGTTCTTC. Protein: CASSVDSTGSTGVVYNEQFF.

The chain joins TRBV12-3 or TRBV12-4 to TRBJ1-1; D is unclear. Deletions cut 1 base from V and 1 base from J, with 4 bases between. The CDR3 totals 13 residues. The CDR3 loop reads CASSLVGNTEAFF. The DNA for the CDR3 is TGTGCCAGCAGTTTAGTTGGGAACACTGAAGCTTTCTTT.

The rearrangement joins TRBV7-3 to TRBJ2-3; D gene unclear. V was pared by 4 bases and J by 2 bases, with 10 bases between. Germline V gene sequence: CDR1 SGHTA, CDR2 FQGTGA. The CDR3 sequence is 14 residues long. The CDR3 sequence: CASSSPEYTDTQYF. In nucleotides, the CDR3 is TGTGCCAGCAGCTCCCCGGAGTACACAGATACGCAGTATTTT.

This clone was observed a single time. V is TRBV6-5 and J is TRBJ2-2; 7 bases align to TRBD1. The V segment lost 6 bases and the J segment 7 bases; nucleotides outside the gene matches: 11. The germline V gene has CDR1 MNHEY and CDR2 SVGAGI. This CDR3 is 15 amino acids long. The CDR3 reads CASSLDRVGDGELFF. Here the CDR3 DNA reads TGTGCCAGCAGCTTAGACAGGGTCGGGGACGGGGAGCTGTTTTTT.

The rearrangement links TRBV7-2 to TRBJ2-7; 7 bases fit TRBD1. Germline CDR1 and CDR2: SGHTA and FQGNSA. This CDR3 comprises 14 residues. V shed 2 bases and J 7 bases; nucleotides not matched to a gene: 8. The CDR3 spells CASSLNRGTGEQYF. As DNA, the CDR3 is TGTGCCAGCAGCTTAAACAGGGGAACAGGGGAGCAGTACTTC. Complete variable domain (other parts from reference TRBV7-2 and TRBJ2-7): GAGVSQSPSNKVTEKGKDVELRCDPISGHTALYWYRQSLGQGLEFLIYFQGNSAPDKSGLPSDRFSAERTGGSVSTLTIQRTQQEDSAVYLCASSLNRGTGEQYFGPGTRLTVT.

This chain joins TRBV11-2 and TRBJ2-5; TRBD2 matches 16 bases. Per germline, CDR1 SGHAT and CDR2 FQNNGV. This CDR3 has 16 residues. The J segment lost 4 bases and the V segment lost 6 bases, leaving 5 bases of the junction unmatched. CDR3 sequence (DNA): TGTGCCAGCAGGCCCGGGACTAGCGGGGGGGGAGAGACCCAGTACTTC. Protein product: CASRPGTSGGGETQYF.